This T cell receptor beta chain comes out of a study of blood T cell repertoires in COVID-19 (dated by TCRdb to about 2020). Study-wide context: Samples covering the acute and convalescent phases of COVID-19 were provided by collaborators in the United States, Italy and Spain. The dataset comprised deeply sampled blood TCRbeta repertoires from subjects exposed to, actively infected with, or recovered from COVID-19. Samples came from the ongoing ImmuneRACE study (first 160 participants) plus 1,254 subjects from 6 global collaborators. Where HLA class I and class II types were available, the types were taken from metadata supplied by the sample provider, not from assay-based typing. A de-identified subject ID, COVID-19 status, age in years and sex were almost always included in the sample metadata. The prospective study material was composed of cDNA or gDNA derived from T cells, B-cell-depleted T cells, or PBMCs. A freely available public database, intended as a resource for researchers studying the immune response to SARS-CoV-2, is where the repertoires were released. The study at large found these results: How much clinical and demographic metadata was included differed by source and by participant, and the metadata was provided uncurated.

The germline V gene yields SGHRS for CDR1 and YFSETQ for CDR2. There are 13 amino acids in the CDR3, from cysteine to phenylalanine inclusive. Only CDR3 DNA remains: 39 bases, in frame from the first base. The junction shows trimming of 4 bases on V and 7 bases on J, plus 14 bases between the germline ends. The collaborating institutions used their own protocols to collect whole blood in K2EDTA tubes. For TCRbeta analysis, collaborators shipped samples as frozen whole blood, isolated PBMCs, or DNA extracted from either of those sample types. TCRbeta CDR3 regions were amplified from genomic DNA by means of the immunoSEQ Assay, a bias-controlled multiplex PCR. The paper's data handling went like this. Nucleated cell counts per sample were estimated from amplification of reference gene primers within the assay. Sequence reads were collapsed and filtered to measure the absolute abundance of every unique TCRbeta CDR3 rearrangement. For each sample, productive Simpson clonality was calculated by taking the square root of Simpson's diversity index across productive rearrangements. TCRdb retrieved this table from immuneACCESS and kept in-frame rearrangements only. Not all clones are present; in checked studies, unresolved V genes account for under half, and no reason is known for the remainder. V, J and clone size derive from that table, while D and trimming were established from the DNA sequence. For this sample the table gives 140,000 to 150,000 clones, of which 75% to 90% were detected only once. The biggest ten clones account for around 3.2% of the sample.

Comment on this clone: This clone's antigen is unknown. Per-base quality was not reported, and no clone a single base away is much larger than it.

Sequences were obtained from peripheral blood. The clonotype comes from a man between 60 and 70 years old with active or convalescent COVID-19. The rearrangement joined TRBV5-1 to TRBJ1-2; the D region possibly corresponds to TRBD1 (6 bases align). CDR3 reads: CASSVEQGSGYTF. The base sequence is TGCGCCAGCAGCGTGGAACAGGGTTCTGGCTACACCTTC.